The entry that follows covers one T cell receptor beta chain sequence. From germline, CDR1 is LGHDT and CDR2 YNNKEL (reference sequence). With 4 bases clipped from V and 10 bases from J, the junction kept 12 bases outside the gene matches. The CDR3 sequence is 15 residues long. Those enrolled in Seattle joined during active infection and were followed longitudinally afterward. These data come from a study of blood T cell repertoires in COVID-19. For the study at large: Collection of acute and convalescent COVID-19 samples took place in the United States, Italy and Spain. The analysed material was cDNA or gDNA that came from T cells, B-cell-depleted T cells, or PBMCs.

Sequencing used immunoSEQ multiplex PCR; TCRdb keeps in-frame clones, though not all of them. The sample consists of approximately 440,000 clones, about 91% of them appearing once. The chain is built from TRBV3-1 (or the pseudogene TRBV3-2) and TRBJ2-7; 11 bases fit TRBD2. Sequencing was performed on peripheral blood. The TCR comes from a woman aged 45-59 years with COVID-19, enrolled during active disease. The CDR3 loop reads CASSPDEASGGHQYF. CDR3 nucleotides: TGTGCCAGCAGCCCCGATGAGGCTAGCGGGGGGCATCAGTACTTC.